The following is a T cell receptor (beta chain) sequence with its context. There is no known antigen for this receptor. Per-nucleotide qualities are absent, and no much larger clonotype sits a single base away. Preparation of the library involved the immunoSEQ multiplex PCR assay. TCRdb's version of the immuneACCESS table is confined to in-frame rearrangements and falls short of the full clone set. An unresolved V gene accounts for under half of the shortfall where checked; the remainder is of unknown origin. Across this sample there are some 40,000 clones, with about 91% seen only once. Approximately 0.81% of the sample is in the top ten clones. The sample belongs to a study of T cell changes during pregnancy in multiple sclerosis (dated by TCRdb to about 2019). A note on the overall study: In women with multiple sclerosis, the researchers looked at how the T cell repertoire shifted as pregnancy progressed.

According to the germline V gene, CDR1 reads SGHDN and CDR2 reads FVKESK. The CDR3 spans 16 residues, from the cysteine through the phenylalanine. Just CDR3 DNA is preserved here, 48 bases in frame from base 1. At the junction V is shortened by 6 bases and J by 1 base, with 16 bases in between. The source of this sequence is a female donor with multiple sclerosis, enrolled in a pregnancy study. The V and J genes are TRBV14 and TRBJ2-1, with TRBD1 as a weak D call on 6 bases. The sample here was CD4+ T cells from peripheral blood mononuclear cells, taken in the third trimester of pregnancy. The DNA sequence reads TGTGCCAGCAGTCAGGACAGTTTAAGTTCCTACAATGAGCAGTTCTTC. Translated, this is CASSQDSLSSYNEQFF.